This T cell receptor beta chain is from a study of cytomegalovirus exposure and HLA in healthy donors. Regarding this clone: The antigen remains unidentified.

This table comes from immunoSEQ multiplex PCR, and its TCRdb copy is limited to in-frame clones, with some not included. The sample carries 80,000 to 100,000 clones, roughly 91% recorded once. The trim removed 0 bases at V and 1 base at J, leaving 6 bases unmatched. CDR1 is SGHRS and CDR2 is YFSETQ in the germline V gene. The CDR3 length is 16 residues. General observations from the study: The authors listed about 170 TCR beta chains as cytomegalovirus-associated. CMV antigen specificity of a few CMV-associated chains was confirmed in vitro.

This TCR was sampled from a man younger than 40 in good health and CMV-seronegative. Sequenced material: PBMCs. This chain connects TRBV5-1 to TRBJ2-7; TRBD1 agrees at 8 bases. CDR3 protein: CASSLDVGQGSYEQYF. DNA for the CDR3: TGCGCCAGCAGCTTGGATGTTGGACAGGGTTCCTACGAGCAGTACTTC. Looking up the rest from reference TRBV5-1 and TRBJ2-7 gives the full variable domain: KAGVTQTPRYLIKTRGQQVTLSCSPISGHRSVSWYQQTPGQGLQFLFEYFSETQRNKGNFPGRFSGRQFSNSRSEMNVSTLELGDSALYLCASSLDVGQGSYEQYFGPGTRLTVT.